This T cell receptor beta chain was retrieved from a study of cytomegalovirus exposure and HLA in healthy donors. For the study at large: Unique TCRs numbering around 85 million, obtained from HLA-typed donors, made up an early data release.

Primers included in the PCR were 60 Vbeta and 13 Jbeta primers. Sequencing used immunoSEQ multiplex PCR; TCRdb keeps in-frame clones, though not all of them. This table holds over 150,000 clones, approximately 70% found once. V dropped 5 bases and J dropped 3; count of bases not matched to a gene: 4. This CDR3 comprises 15 residues. Germline lookup yields CDR1 SEHNR and CDR2 FQNEAQ (reference sequence). Sequences were obtained from PBMCs. This receptor was taken from a woman aged 18-30 years in good health and CMV-seropositive. The rearrangement links TRBV7-9 to TRBJ1-6; 7 nucleotides align to TRBD1. CDR3 DNA: TGTGCCAGCAGCCCCGGACAGGACTATAATTCACCCCTCCACTTT. It is translated as CASSPGQDYNSPLHF.